This T cell receptor beta chain was recorded in a study of blood T cell repertoires in COVID-19. Overall study: The origin of the acute and convalescent COVID-19 samples was the United States, Italy and Spain. T cells, B-cell-depleted T cells, or PBMCs provided the cDNA or gDNA that served as material.

Trimming at V came to 0 bases and at J to 7 bases, leaving 11 bases not matched to a gene. Per the germline V gene, CDR1 is SGHVS and CDR2 is FQNEAQ. This CDR3 is 16 amino acids long. Under the authors' procedure: Amplification from reference gene primers served as the basis for estimated nucleated cell counts. Produced via immunoSEQ multiplex PCR; TCRdb's table is partial and in-frame only. The V and J calls and clone size were taken over from that table, and D and trimming were inferred from the DNA. The sample contains 170,000 or so clones, 89% of which appear only once. This receptor was taken from a man between 18 and 29 years old who had recovered from COVID-19. Input material: peripheral blood. The chain carries TRBV7-8 and TRBJ2-7; TRBD2 matches at 8 bases. CDR3 sequence reads: CASSLAGLGALREQYF. The CDR3 coding sequence is TGTGCCAGCAGCTTAGCGGGACTAGGAGCTCTGAGGGAGCAGTACTTC.